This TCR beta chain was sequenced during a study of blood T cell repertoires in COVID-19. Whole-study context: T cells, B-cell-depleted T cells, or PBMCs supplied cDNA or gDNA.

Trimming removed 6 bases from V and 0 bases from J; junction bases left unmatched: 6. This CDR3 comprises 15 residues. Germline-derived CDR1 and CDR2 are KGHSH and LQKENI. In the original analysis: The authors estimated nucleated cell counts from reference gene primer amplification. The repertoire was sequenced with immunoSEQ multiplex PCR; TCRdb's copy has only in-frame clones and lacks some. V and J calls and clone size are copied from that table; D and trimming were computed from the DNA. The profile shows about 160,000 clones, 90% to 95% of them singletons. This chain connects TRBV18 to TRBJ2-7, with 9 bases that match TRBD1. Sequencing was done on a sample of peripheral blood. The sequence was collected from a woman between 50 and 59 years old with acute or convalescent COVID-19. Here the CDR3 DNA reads TGTGCCAGCTCCCCCGGGACAGGGAGCTCCTACGAGCAGTACTTC. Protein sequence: CASSPGTGSSYEQYF. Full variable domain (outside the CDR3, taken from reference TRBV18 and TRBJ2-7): NAGVMQNPRHLVRRRGQEARLRCSPMKGHSHVYWYRQLPEEGLKFMVYLQKENIIDESGMPKERFSAEFPKEGPSILRIQQVVRGDSAAYFCASSPGTGSSYEQYFGPGTRLTVT.